This T cell receptor (beta chain) is drawn from a study of cytomegalovirus exposure and HLA in healthy donors. Study information: The roughly 110 validation repertoires were reported in a later analysis to have been generated on the same platform as the approximately 600 first-cohort repertoires. Study results and limitations: In a later analysis, first-cohort TCR clusters were found to tend to co-occur in the 120 or so validation repertoires. It was 160 or so TCR beta chains that were listed as cytomegalovirus-associated.

Separation from the roughly 700-subject first cohort characterized the roughly 130-subject validation cohort, to which the donors belonged. Germline CDR1 MDHEN, CDR2 SYDVKM. V was pared by 4 bases and J by 2 bases, with 8 bases of the junction left unmatched. The CDR3 consists of 17 residues. Worth noting for this clone: Antigen unknown.

Only in-frame clones appear in the TCRdb table, and some are missing; sequencing was by immunoSEQ multiplex PCR. The data contain 120,000 or so clones, approximately 90% of them seen just once; the ten biggest clones take up approximately 2%. Sequencing used PBMCs. The TCR sequence derives from a woman between 18 and 29 years old in good health and CMV-seronegative. The rearrangement links TRBV28 to TRBJ2-1; 10 bases agree with TRBD2. The CDR3 is CASSSNGLAETYNEQFF. CDR3 DNA sequence: TGTGCCAGCAGTTCTAACGGACTAGCGGAGACCTACAATGAGCAGTTCTTC.